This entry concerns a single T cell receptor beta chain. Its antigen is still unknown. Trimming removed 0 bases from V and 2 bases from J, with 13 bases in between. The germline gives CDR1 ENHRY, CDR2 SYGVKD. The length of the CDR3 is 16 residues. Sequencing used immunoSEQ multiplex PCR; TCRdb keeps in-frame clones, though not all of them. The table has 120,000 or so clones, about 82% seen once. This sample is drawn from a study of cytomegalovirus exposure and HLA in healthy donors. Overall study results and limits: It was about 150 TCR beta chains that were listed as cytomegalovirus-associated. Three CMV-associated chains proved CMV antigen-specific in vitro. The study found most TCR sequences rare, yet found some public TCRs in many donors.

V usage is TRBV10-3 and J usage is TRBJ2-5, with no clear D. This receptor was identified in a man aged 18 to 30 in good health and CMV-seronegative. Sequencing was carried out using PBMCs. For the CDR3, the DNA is TGTGCCATCAGTGAGTCGGGTGGCAGACAACAAGAGACCCAGTACTTC. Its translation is CAISESGGRQQETQYF.